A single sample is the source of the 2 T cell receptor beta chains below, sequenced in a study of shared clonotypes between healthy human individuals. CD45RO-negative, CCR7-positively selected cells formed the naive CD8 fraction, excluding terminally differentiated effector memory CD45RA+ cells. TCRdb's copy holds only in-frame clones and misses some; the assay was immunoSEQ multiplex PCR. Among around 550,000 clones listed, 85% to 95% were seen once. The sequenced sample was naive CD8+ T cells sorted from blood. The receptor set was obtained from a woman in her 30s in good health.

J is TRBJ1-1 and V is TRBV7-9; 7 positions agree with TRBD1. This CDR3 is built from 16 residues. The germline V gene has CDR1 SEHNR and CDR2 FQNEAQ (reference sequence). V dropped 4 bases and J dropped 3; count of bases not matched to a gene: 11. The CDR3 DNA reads TGTGCCAGCAGCTCCGCGGACAGGAGAAGGGACACTGAAGCTTTCTTT. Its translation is CASSSADRRRDTEAFF.

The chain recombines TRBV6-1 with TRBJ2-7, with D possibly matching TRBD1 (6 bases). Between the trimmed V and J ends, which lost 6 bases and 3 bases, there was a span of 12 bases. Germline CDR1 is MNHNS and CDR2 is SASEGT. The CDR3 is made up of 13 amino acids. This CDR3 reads CASSPGTNYEQYF. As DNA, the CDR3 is TGTGCCAGCAGCCCCGGGACAAACTACGAGCAGTACTTC.